This T cell receptor (beta chain) was captured in a study of blood T cells in healthy people across ages. General study results and limits: Older age coincided with a roughly linear decline in TCR beta diversity per million T cells. Underestimates were what the diversity estimates from one million T cells were considered to be.

On this clonotype itself: Its antigen is not identified.

A second about 7 to 12 cycle PCR used barcoded and J-beta primers. TCRdb fed the 5' RACE reads into MiXCR, producing one record per CDR3 protein. The sample shows roughly 800,000 distinct CDR3 sequences, about 62% of them seen only once. The ends were cut back, 6 bases at V and 2 bases at J, with 13 bases in the middle. Germline V gene sequence: CDR1 SGHTA, CDR2 FQGTGA. This CDR3 has 14 residues. Material: blood. The chain recombines TRBV7-3 with TRBJ1-2, with D perhaps TRBD1 (6 bases). This clonotype was sampled from a man aged 30 to 39 in good health. CDR3 protein: CASRDAGTNYGYTF. CDR3 coding DNA: TGTGCCAGCAGGGACGCAGGGACAAACTATGGCTACACCTTC.